This T cell receptor beta chain was documented in a study of post-analysis software for immune sequencing data. Study at large: There were relapsing-remitting, secondary progressive and progressive-relapsing multiple sclerosis among the disease courses included. Study-level results: Samples made in the same batch grouped tightly together by F measure. Controls' normalized Chao1 diversity significantly exceeded that of multiple sclerosis patients. With TRBV5-6, TRBV5-1 and TRBV20-1 included, 4 or 5 TRBV segments were more frequent in patients than in controls.

The CDR3 extends over 14 amino acids. V lost 5 bases and J 5 bases, leaving 13 bases between the germline ends. Presence of unique molecular identifiers characterized the TCR beta cDNA libraries. From around 1 to 10 million T cells, 400,000 to 550,000 cDNA molecules were obtained. TCRdb ran MiXCR on the PCR reads and lists one entry per CDR3 protein. The top ten clones hold around 0.56% of a sample with fewer than 850,000 distinct CDR3 sequences, 25% to 30% of them seen once. Regarding this clonotype: Its antigen remains unknown.

This receptor was obtained from a girl aged 5-17 years with multiple sclerosis. The V and J genes are TRBV12-3 or TRBV12-4 and TRBJ1-5; D unclear. Sequencing was done on a sample of blood. The DNA of the CDR3 is TGTGCCAGCAGTGGCGAAAGGCCGGATCAGCCCCAGCATTTT. Translating gives CASSGERPDQPQHF.